This TCR beta chain was obtained from a study of T-cell reconstitution after alpha-beta-depleted transplantation in children. Unique molecular identifiers were incorporated when the TCRbeta library was constructed. TCRdb reanalysed the PCR reads using MiXCR and keeps one entry per CDR3 protein. The sample includes 700,000 to 850,000 distinct CDR3 sequences, 16% of them seen just once. V was trimmed by 6 bases and J by 0 bases, leaving 2 bases between them. The V gene's germline CDR1 is MNHEY and CDR2 SVGAGI. This CDR3 spans 11 amino acids. This clonotype was observed many times. The antigen remains undetermined. Study-level results: Roughly two months post-transplant, alpha-beta T cells reportedly originated from several hundred graft clones that had expanded. At the one-year point after transplant, T-cell counts and TCRbeta diversity were found to come mostly from T cells that had been newly produced. Surviving recipient T cells and thymic progenitors accounted for the high day-60 TCRbeta diversity observed in some patients.

This specimen consisted of PBMCs, mostly from graft donor cells, obtained 360 days after TCRalphabeta/CD19-depleted stem cell transplant. The rearrangement uses TRBV6-5 and TRBJ1-2; D gene unclear. This sequence was found in a male patient between 5 and 17 years old who had a stem cell transplant for acute lymphoblastic leukemia, so the T cells may come from the graft donor. The CDR3 loop is CASRSNYGYTF. The CDR3 DNA sequence: TGTGCCAGCAGGTCTAACTATGGCTACACCTTC.